A single TCR beta chain is shown here with its context. What it binds is unknown. These data originate in a study of neoadjuvant anti-PD-1 for oral cavity cancer. General observations from the study: With a few patients per group, TCR findings need larger cohorts. Treg/Th17 ratio rose with pretreatment blood and fell with post-treatment tumor TCRbeta clonality.

Blood libraries mostly used roughly 0.5 ug genomic DNA, six replicates each. Sequenced by immunoSEQ multiplex PCR; TCRdb stores in-frame clones only, minus some. The repertoire includes around 17,000 clones, about 61% of them detected once, and approximately 2.6% sits in the top ten. The source material was PBMCs, sampled before nivolumab (anti-PD-1) treatment. The clonotype was recovered from a person aged 40 to 85 with oral cavity squamous cell carcinoma.

The CDR3: CASSYGGGNTIYF. In DNA, the CDR3 is TGTGCCAGCAGTTACGGGGGAGGAAACACCATATATTTT. This sequence joins TRBV6-5 and TRBJ1-3; D perhaps matches TRBD1 (5 bases). The CDR3 runs 13 residues. Trimming shortened V by 2 bases and J by 4 bases, and 6 bases separated the two germline ends. Germline CDR1 and CDR2: MNHEY and SVGAGI.